This T cell receptor (beta chain) was observed in a study of tumor-infiltrating lymphocytes in primary liver carcinoma. Overall study context: Tumors were stage T1-T3 N0M0, about 4 to 10 cm across.

Germline DNA was also extracted, and blood RNA derived from unsorted whole blood. Germline CDR1 MNHEY, CDR2 SVGAGI. 15 amino acids form the CDR3, both terminal residues included. In regard to this clonotype: Its antigen is undetermined. The final CDR3 position lacks the conserved phenylalanine or tryptophan, pointing to a likely read error. The DNA is omitted, as the CDR3 cannot be located on it reliably, and the CDR3 follows TCRdb's listing.

Starting from around 500 ng of total RNA, TCR beta cDNA was produced with a primer in the constant region. Generation of the TCR beta libraries relied on three nested multiplex PCR rounds using slightly modified ARM-PCR. It was with TRBV1-TRBV30 forward primers and a C-beta reverse primer that the first two PCR rounds were run, at about 10 cycles each. Via MiXCR, TCRdb re-called the multiplex PCR reads, giving one row per CDR3 protein. Of hundreds of thousands of distinct CDR3 sequences in the sample, almost 60% were seen once. Study findings and constraints: Being bulk and unsorted, samples allowed no CD4+ and CD8+ repertoire comparison. Tumors reached a significantly greater top-250-clone fraction than blood did (p = 0.039). Tumor region pairs shared more overlap than did tumor-adjacent and tumor-blood pairs.

Sequencing was done on a sample of peripheral blood. This sequence originates from a woman in her thirties with primary liver carcinoma and hepatitis B virus infection. This chain connects TRBV6-5 to TRBJ2-1; the table calls TRBD2, which could not be checked here. The CDR3 is CASSWTSASYKEQSL.